This T cell receptor (beta chain) was observed in a study of blood T cell repertoires in COVID-19. Study-wide context: Samples came from the United States, Italy and Spain, spanning acute and convalescent COVID-19.

This CDR3 has 15 amino acids. Original handling: Amplified reference gene primers provided the basis for estimating nucleated cell counts. Assay used: immunoSEQ multiplex PCR; TCRdb lists only in-frame clones, some missing. For V, J and clone size, that table is used; D and trimming come from the DNA. The profile shows tens of thousands of clones, over 80% of them singletons. The clonotype originates from a man aged 45-60 years with acute or convalescent COVID-19. V and J are TRBV1 and TRBJ2-2; the table assigns TRBD2, which was not confirmed against the DNA. TRBV1 is annotated as a pseudogene. The sequencing input was peripheral blood. The chain's CDR3 is CTNAAGHTNTGELFF. CDR3 DNA: TGCACCAATGCGGCGGGGCATACTAACACCGGGGAGCTGTTTTTT.